The rows below give T cell receptor beta chains drawn from one sample of a study of blood T cell repertoires in COVID-19. Measured with immunoSEQ multiplex PCR; TCRdb has only the in-frame clones, and not every one. The sample has roughly 80,000 clones, 82% seen once; the top ten hold 20% to 25%. Sequenced sample: peripheral blood. Source of these receptors: a human donor in a cohort sampled during active COVID-19. The CDR3 runs from the conserved cysteine through the conserved F or W. Each record gives: D gene, J gene, clone size, V gene, CDR3 DNA, CDR3 protein. The D gene is left open where the match is weak. Some rows have no size entry. The others give once, few or many, or a class for an expanded clone.

D: TRBD1; J: TRBJ2-3; size: many; V: TRBV28; DNA: TGTGCCAGCAGTTCAGCGACAGGGGGGAAGGACACAGATACGCAGTATTTT; CDR3: CASSSATGGKDTDTQYF
D: TRBD2; J: TRBJ2-7; size: NA; V: TRBV7-2; DNA: TGTGCCAGCAGCTTAGGCGGGGGGAGGCAGTACTTC; CDR3: CASSLGGGRQYF
D: NA; J: TRBJ2-1; size: once; V: TRBV28; DNA: TGTGCCAGCAGCTGGGCCTCGAGCTCCTACAATGAGCAGTTCTTC; CDR3: CASSWASSSYNEQFF
D: NA; J: TRBJ2-4; size: NA; V: TRBV7-9; DNA: TGTGCCAGCAGCGGGGGGGCGCTAGCCAAAAACATTCAGTACTTC; CDR3: CASSGGALAKNIQYF
D: TRBD1; J: TRBJ1-5; size: few; V: TRBV19; DNA: TGTGCCAGTAGTCCGCTGGACAGGGAACATCAGCCCCAGCATTTT; CDR3: CASSPLDREHQPQHF
D: NA; J: TRBJ2-2; size: NA; V: TRBV7-9; DNA: TGTGCCAGCAGACCCAATCAGGTGGGCGGGGAGCTGTTTTTT; CDR3: CASRPNQVGGELFF
D: NA; J: TRBJ1-2; size: NA; V: TRBV12-3/TRBV12-4; DNA: TGTGCCAGCAGCCCATCGGCTAACTATGGCTACACCTTC; CDR3: CASSPSANYGYTF
D: NA; J: TRBJ1-4; size: NA; V: TRBV11-2; DNA: TGTGCCAGCAGCTTAGTGGCAGGGGCAGCTAATGAAAAACTGTTTTTT; CDR3: CASSLVAGAANEKLFF
D: TRBD1; J: TRBJ1-6; size: NA; V: TRBV25-1; DNA: TGTGCCAGAAGACATACCGGGACAGAGTATTCACCCCTCCACTTT; CDR3: CARRHTGTEYSPLHF
D: NA; J: TRBJ1-5; size: NA; V: TRBV12-2; DNA: TGTGCAAGTCGCTTATCCGGGAGCGGGCAGGGAGGGTGCAATCAGCCCCAGCATTTT; CDR3: CASRLSGSGQGGCNQPQHF
D: NA; J: TRBJ1-4; size: NA; V: TRBV2; DNA: TGTGCCAGCCGGAGTCGTGTGTTTTTT; CDR3: CASRSRVFF
D: TRBD1; J: TRBJ1-5; size: once; V: TRBV19; DNA: TGTGCCAGTAGTAAACGGACAGGGAGAAGCAATCAGCCCCAGCATTTT; CDR3: CASSKRTGRSNQPQHF
D: TRBD1; J: TRBJ1-2; size: once; V: TRBV3-1/TRBV3-2; DNA: TGTGCCAGCAGCCCATCCGACAGGGCGAACCGAGTTAACTATGGCTACACCTTC; CDR3: CASSPSDRANRVNYGYTF
D: TRBD2; J: TRBJ2-2; size: few; V: TRBV4-1; DNA: TGCGCCAGCAGCCAAGATCCCCGGGGGGGTTACACCGGGGAGCTGTTTTTT; CDR3: CASSQDPRGGYTGELFF
D: TRBD1; J: TRBJ2-5; size: NA; V: TRBV2; DNA: TGTGCCAGCAGTGCCGGGACAGACGAAGAGACCCAGTACTTC; CDR3: CASSAGTDEETQYF
D: TRBD1; J: TRBJ2-6; size: NA; V: TRBV6-1; DNA: TGTGCCAGCAGTGCAGACAGGGGTGGATCCGGGGCCAACGTCCTGACTTTC; CDR3: CASSADRGGSGANVLTF
D: TRBD1; J: TRBJ1-1; size: few; V: TRBV2; DNA: TGTGCCAGCAGTCCGAGAGAACAGGGGGGTACTGAAGCTTTCTTT; CDR3: CASSPREQGGTEAFF
D: NA; J: TRBJ1-5; size: NA; V: TRBV6-4; DNA: TGTGCCAGCAGCCCCAATCCAGGGGCCCGAGAGCCCCAGCATTTT; CDR3: CASSPNPGAREPQHF
D: NA; J: TRBJ2-1; size: NA; V: TRBV5-1; DNA: TGCGCCAGCACACGGGGGGACACTGTCTACAATGAGCAGTTCTTC; CDR3: CASTRGDTVYNEQFF
D: TRBD2; J: TRBJ2-1; size: NA; V: TRBV2; DNA: TGTGCCAGCATGCCCGTGGCGGGGGGCCGTAATGAGCAGTTCTTC; CDR3: CASMPVAGGRNEQFF
D: NA; J: TRBJ2-3; size: NA; V: TRBV28; DNA: TGTGCCAGCAGTTCGGGATTTACCACGCAGTATTTT; CDR3: CASSSGFTTQYF
D: NA; J: TRBJ2-4; size: NA; V: TRBV20-1; DNA: TGCAGTGCTAGTGACGCGGGCCCTGCCAAAAACATTCAGTACTTC; CDR3: CSASDAGPAKNIQYF
D: TRBD2; J: TRBJ2-5; size: once; V: TRBV3-1/TRBV3-2; DNA: TGTGCCAGCAGCCAAGATGGTGCGGGGGGCGGGGAGACCCAGTACTTC; CDR3: CASSQDGAGGGETQYF
D: TRBD1; J: TRBJ1-2; size: NA; V: TRBV11-2; DNA: TGTGCCAGCAGCCCAAAGGGACAGGCAAGTTATGGCTACACCTTC; CDR3: CASSPKGQASYGYTF
D: NA; J: TRBJ1-1; size: NA; V: TRBV4-1; DNA: TGCGCCAGCAGCCCTCGAACCCGGGGCACTGAAGCTTTCTTT; CDR3: CASSPRTRGTEAFF
D: NA; J: TRBJ2-1; size: once; V: TRBV24-1; DNA: TGTGCCACAAGTAAACCCGCAGGGTCTGATGAGCAGTTCTTC; CDR3: CATSKPAGSDEQFF
D: NA; J: TRBJ1-5; size: NA; V: TRBV27; DNA: TGTGCCAGCAGTTTCATGGTCCGGCAGCCCCAGCATTTT; CDR3: CASSFMVRQPQHF
D: TRBD2; J: TRBJ2-1; size: NA; V: TRBV18; DNA: TGTGCCAGCTCACCGGGACTAGCGGGGGTCAATGAGCAGTTCTTC; CDR3: CASSPGLAGVNEQFF
D: NA; J: TRBJ1-4; size: NA; V: TRBV11-2; DNA: TGTGCCAGCAGCTTAGGCTTCCGGTCTCATGAACTGTTTTTT; CDR3: CASSLGFRSHELFF
D: NA; J: TRBJ1-5; size: few; V: TRBV29-1; DNA: TGCAGCGTTGGGGCAGTCAATCAGCCCCAGCATTTT; CDR3: CSVGAVNQPQHF
D: TRBD1; J: TRBJ1-6; size: NA; V: TRBV6-6; DNA: TGTGCCAGCAGTTTGGGACAGAGCTCCTATAATTCACCCCTCCACTTT; CDR3: CASSLGQSSYNSPLHF
D: NA; J: TRBJ1-4; size: few; V: TRBV7-8; DNA: TGTGCCAGCAGTAAAAATGTGGGGAGCAAAGAAAAACTGTTTTTT; CDR3: CASSKNVGSKEKLFF
D: TRBD2; J: TRBJ2-4; size: once; V: TRBV6-4; DNA: TGTGCCAGCAGCCCGGGGGGGAACATTCAGTACTTC; CDR3: CASSPGGNIQYF
D: NA; J: TRBJ2-7; size: NA; V: TRBV28; DNA: TGTGCCAGCAGCGCACCAGGTACCTCCTACGAGCAGTACTTC; CDR3: CASSAPGTSYEQYF
D: NA; J: TRBJ1-6; size: once; V: TRBV6-6; DNA: TGTGCCAGCAGTTACTCGGGGGGGGTTAGTAGTTCACCCCTCCACTTT; CDR3: CASSYSGGVSSSPLHF
D: TRBD2; J: TRBJ2-1; size: medium-sized; V: TRBV7-9; DNA: TGTGCCAGCAGCTTGTCTAGCGGGGGTTTGGATGAGCAGTTCTTC; CDR3: CASSLSSGGLDEQFF
D: TRBD1; J: TRBJ1-3; size: NA; V: TRBV5-6; DNA: TGTGCCAGCAGCTTACAGGGGTCAAACACCATATATTTT; CDR3: CASSLQGSNTIYF
D: NA; J: TRBJ2-7; size: NA; V: TRBV7-6; DNA: TGTGCCAGCAGCTTCGGCTGGAGTTCTCCTAACGAGCAGTACTTC; CDR3: CASSFGWSSPNEQYF
D: TRBD2; J: TRBJ2-2; size: NA; V: TRBV6-5; DNA: TGTGCCAGCAGTTACCCGGGGCGGGGGACCGGGGAGCTGTTTTTT; CDR3: CASSYPGRGTGELFF
D: TRBD1; J: TRBJ1-2; size: NA; V: TRBV20-1; DNA: TGCAGTGCTAGTGTTCCGGGACAGGGACGTGGCTACACCTTC; CDR3: CSASVPGQGRGYTF
D: NA; J: TRBJ1-5; size: NA; V: TRBV7-2; DNA: TGTGCCAGCAGCTTAACGGACATTCAGCCCCAGCATTTT; CDR3: CASSLTDIQPQHF
D: NA; J: TRBJ2-5; size: NA; V: TRBV7-9; DNA: TGTGCCAGCAGCCGGACCAGGGGTTACCAAGAGACCCAGTACTTC; CDR3: CASSRTRGYQETQYF
D: NA; J: TRBJ2-7; size: NA; V: TRBV5-4; DNA: TGTGCCAGCAGCTTGGCACACCGCGAGCAGTACTTC; CDR3: CASSLAHREQYF
D: TRBD1; J: TRBJ2-7; size: NA; V: TRBV6-6; DNA: TGTGCCAGCAGTTACCCCGGACAGGGGGCCTACGAGCAGTACTTC; CDR3: CASSYPGQGAYEQYF
D: NA; J: TRBJ1-1; size: NA; V: TRBV2; DNA: TGTGCCAGCAGCGAAGAGGGACACCCGAACACTGAAGCTTTCTTT; CDR3: CASSEEGHPNTEAFF
D: NA; J: TRBJ2-5; size: NA; V: TRBV11-2; DNA: TGTGCCAGCAGCAACAATCAAGAGACCCAGTACTTC; CDR3: CASSNNQETQYF
D: TRBD1; J: TRBJ1-2; size: NA; V: TRBV11-2; DNA: TGTGCCAGCAGCTTAGATTGGGGACAGGGGGCGACCCTACTATCTGGCTACACCTTC; CDR3: CASSLDWGQGATLLSGYTF
D: NA; J: TRBJ1-5; size: NA; V: TRBV6-5; DNA: TGTGCCAGCACTAATACAGTTGTTCAGCCCCAGCATTTT; CDR3: CASTNTVVQPQHF
D: TRBD1; J: TRBJ2-3; size: NA; V: TRBV9; DNA: TGTGCCAGCAGCCCCCGGACAGGAGCAGATACGCAGTATTTT; CDR3: CASSPRTGADTQYF
D: NA; J: TRBJ1-6; size: NA; V: TRBV2; DNA: TGTGCCAGCAGCCCCGGGGAGGGGTGGTCACCCCTCCACTTT; CDR3: CASSPGEGWSPLHF
D: TRBD1; J: TRBJ1-5; size: NA; V: TRBV28; DNA: TGTGCCAGCATACGGACAGGGTCAGGACAGCCCCAGCATTTT; CDR3: CASIRTGSGQPQHF
D: TRBD1; J: TRBJ2-7; size: NA; V: TRBV2; DNA: TGTGCCAGCAGAGACAGGGCCAATTCCTACGAGCAGTACTTC; CDR3: CASRDRANSYEQYF
D: NA; J: TRBJ1-2; size: NA; V: TRBV5-6; DNA: TGTGCCAGCAGCCCCCGAGGACAATACTATGGCTACACCTTC; CDR3: CASSPRGQYYGYTF
D: TRBD1; J: TRBJ2-5; size: NA; V: TRBV10-1; DNA: TGCGCCAGCAGGGAAGTCACCGGGACAGGGGGAATCCAAGAGACCCAGTACTTC; CDR3: CASREVTGTGGIQETQYF
D: TRBD2; J: TRBJ2-7; size: NA; V: TRBV2; DNA: TGTGCCAGCAGTGCCCGCGCTAGCGGGGGGGGCGAGCAGTACTTC; CDR3: CASSARASGGGEQYF
D: NA; J: TRBJ1-6; size: NA; V: TRBV7-6; DNA: TGTGCCAGCACAGGGTTTGGGAATTCACCCCTCCACTTT; CDR3: CASTGFGNSPLHF
D: NA; J: TRBJ2-3; size: NA; V: TRBV2; DNA: TGTGCCAGCAGTGCCAGGACAACCCTACGGACGGATACGCAGTATTTT; CDR3: CASSARTTLRTDTQYF
D: TRBD1; J: TRBJ1-1; size: NA; V: TRBV7-8; DNA: TGTGCCAGCAGCTTAGTCCCAGGGGGAGACGCTGAAGCTTTCTTT; CDR3: CASSLVPGGDAEAFF
D: TRBD1; J: TRBJ2-5; size: once; V: TRBV19; DNA: TGTGCCAGTAGTATAGGGCAGGGGGCGGTTGAGACCCAGTACTTC; CDR3: CASSIGQGAVETQYF
D: NA; J: TRBJ1-5; size: NA; V: TRBV27; DNA: TGTGCCAGCAGTTCCAGGTCCTATAGCAATCAGCCCCAGCATTTT; CDR3: CASSSRSYSNQPQHF